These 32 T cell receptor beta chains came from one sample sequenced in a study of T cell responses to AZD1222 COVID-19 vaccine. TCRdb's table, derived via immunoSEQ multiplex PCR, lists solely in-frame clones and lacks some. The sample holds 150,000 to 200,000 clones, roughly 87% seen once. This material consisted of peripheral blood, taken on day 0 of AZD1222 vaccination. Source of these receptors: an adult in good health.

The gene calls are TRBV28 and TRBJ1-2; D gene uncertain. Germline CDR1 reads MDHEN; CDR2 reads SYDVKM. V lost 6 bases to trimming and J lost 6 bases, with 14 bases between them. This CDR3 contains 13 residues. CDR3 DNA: TGTGCCAGCAGAACAAATTGGGCGGATGGCTACACCTTC. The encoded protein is CASRTNWADGYTF.

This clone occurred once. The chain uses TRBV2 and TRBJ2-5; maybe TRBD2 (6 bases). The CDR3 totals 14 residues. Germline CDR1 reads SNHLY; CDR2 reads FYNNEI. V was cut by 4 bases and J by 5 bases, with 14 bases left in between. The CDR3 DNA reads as TGTGCCAGCAGTGGTGCACTAGCCGTCGAGACCCAGTACTTC. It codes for CASSGALAVETQYF.

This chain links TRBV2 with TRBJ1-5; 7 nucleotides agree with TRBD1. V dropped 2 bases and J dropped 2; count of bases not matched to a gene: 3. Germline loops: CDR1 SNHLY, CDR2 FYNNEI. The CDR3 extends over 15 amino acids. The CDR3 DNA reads TGTGCCAGCAGTGAAAGGGGGCAGGGCAATCAGCCCCAGCATTTT. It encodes CASSERGQGNQPQHF.

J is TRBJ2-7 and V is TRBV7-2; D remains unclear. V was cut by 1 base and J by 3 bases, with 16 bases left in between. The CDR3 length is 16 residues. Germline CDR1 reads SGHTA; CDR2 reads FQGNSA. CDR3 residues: CASSLDAAYISYEQYF. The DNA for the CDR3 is TGTGCCAGCAGCTTAGATGCGGCGTACATTAGCTACGAGCAGTACTTC. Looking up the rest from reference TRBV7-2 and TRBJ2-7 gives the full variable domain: GAGVSQSPSNKVTEKGKDVELRCDPISGHTALYWYRQSLGQGLEFLIYFQGNSAPDKSGLPSDRFSAERTGGSVSTLTIQRTQQEDSAVYLCASSLDAAYISYEQYFGPGTRLTVT.

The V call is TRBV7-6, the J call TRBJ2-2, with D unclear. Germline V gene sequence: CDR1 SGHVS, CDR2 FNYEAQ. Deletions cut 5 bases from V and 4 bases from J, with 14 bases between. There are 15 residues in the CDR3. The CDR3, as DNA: TGTGCCAGCAGCGCCCCGACCTTGGTCACCGGGGAGCTGTTTTTT. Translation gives CASSAPTLVTGELFF.

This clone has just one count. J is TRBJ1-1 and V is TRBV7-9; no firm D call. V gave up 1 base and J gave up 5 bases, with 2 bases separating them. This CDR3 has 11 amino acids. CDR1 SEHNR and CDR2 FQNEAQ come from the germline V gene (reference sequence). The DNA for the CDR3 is TGTGCCAGCAGCTTAGGAACTGAAGCTTTCTTT. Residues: CASSLGTEAFF. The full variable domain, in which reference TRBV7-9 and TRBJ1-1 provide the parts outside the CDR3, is DTGVSQNPRHKITKRGQNVTFRCDPISEHNRLYWYRQTLGQGPEFLTYFQNEAQLEKSRLLSDRFSAERPKGSFSTLEIQRTEQGDSAMYLCASSLGTEAFFGQGTRLTVV.

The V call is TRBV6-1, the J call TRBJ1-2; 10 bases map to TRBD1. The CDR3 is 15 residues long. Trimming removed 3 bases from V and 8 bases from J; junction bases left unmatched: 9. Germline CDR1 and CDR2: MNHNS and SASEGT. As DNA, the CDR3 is TGTGCCAGCAGTGACCCGGGACAGGGGAGAGGAGGCTACACCTTC. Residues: CASSDPGQGRGGYTF.

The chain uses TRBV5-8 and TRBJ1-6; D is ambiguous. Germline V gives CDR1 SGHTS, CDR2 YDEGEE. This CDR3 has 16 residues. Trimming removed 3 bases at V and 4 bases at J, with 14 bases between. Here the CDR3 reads CASSSPIRGYNSPLHF. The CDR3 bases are TGTGCCAGCAGCTCGCCCATCAGAGGGTATAATTCACCCCTCCACTTT.

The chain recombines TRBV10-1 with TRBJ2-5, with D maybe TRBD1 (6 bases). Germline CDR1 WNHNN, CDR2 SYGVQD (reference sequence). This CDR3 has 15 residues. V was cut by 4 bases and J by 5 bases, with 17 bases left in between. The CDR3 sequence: CASSGFQGKWETQYF. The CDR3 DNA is TGCGCCAGCAGTGGTTTTCAGGGGAAATGGGAGACCCAGTACTTC.

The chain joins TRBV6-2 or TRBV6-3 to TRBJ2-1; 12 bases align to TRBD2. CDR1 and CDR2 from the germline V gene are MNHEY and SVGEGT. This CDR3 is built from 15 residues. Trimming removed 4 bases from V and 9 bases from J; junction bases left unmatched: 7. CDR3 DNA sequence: TGTGCCAGCAGTTGGACTAGCGGGACCATCGGTGAGCAGTTCTTC. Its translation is CASSWTSGTIGEQFF.

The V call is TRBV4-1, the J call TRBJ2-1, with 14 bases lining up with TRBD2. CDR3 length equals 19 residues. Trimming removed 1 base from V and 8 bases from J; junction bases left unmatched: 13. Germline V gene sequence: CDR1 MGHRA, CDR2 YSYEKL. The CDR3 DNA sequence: TGCGCCAGCAGCCAAGCCCGAACCGGGACTAGCGGGAGTTGGTATGAGCAGTTCTTC. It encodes CASSQARTGTSGSWYEQFF.

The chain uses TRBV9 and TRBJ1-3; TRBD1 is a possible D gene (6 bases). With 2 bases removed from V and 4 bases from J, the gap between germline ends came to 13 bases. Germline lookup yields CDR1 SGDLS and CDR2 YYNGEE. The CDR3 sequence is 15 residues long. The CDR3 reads CASSVQTGSGNTIYF. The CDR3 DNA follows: TGTGCCAGCAGCGTTCAGACAGGATCCGGAAACACCATATATTTT.

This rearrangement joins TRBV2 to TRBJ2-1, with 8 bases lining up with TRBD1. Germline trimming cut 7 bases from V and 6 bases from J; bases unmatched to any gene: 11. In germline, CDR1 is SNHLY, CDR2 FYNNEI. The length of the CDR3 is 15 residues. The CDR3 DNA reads TGTGCCAGCAATATTCCAGGGGGCGTTCGCAATGAGCAGTTCTTC. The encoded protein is CASNIPGGVRNEQFF.

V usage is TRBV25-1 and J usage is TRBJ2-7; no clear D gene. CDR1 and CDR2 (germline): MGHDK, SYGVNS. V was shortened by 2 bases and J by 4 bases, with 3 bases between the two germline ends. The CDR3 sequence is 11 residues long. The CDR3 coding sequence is TGTGCCAGCAGTGAACGGTACGAGCAGTACTTC. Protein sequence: CASSERYEQYF.

CDR3 amino acids: CASSKEGINTEAFF. Written as DNA, the CDR3 is TGTGCCAGCAGCAAGGAGGGGATTAACACTGAAGCTTTCTTT. The chain joins TRBV7-9 to TRBJ1-1; D may be TRBD1 (5 bases). The germline V gene has CDR1 SEHNR and CDR2 FQNEAQ (reference sequence). This CDR3 region has 14 residues. Trimming removed 5 bases from V and 2 bases from J, with 12 bases in between.

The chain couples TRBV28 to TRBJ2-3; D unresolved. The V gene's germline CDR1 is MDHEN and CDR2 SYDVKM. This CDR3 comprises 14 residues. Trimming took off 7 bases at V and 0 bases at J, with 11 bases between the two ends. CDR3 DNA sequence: TGTGCCAGCACAGTCGGTGGGAGCACAGATACGCAGTATTTT. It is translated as CASTVGGSTDTQYF. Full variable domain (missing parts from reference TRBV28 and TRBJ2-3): DVKVTQSSRYLVKRTGEKVFLECVQDMDHENMFWYRQDPGLGLRLIYFSYDVKMKEKGDIPEGYSVSREKKERFSLILESASTNQTSMYLCASTVGGSTDTQYFGPGTRLTVL.

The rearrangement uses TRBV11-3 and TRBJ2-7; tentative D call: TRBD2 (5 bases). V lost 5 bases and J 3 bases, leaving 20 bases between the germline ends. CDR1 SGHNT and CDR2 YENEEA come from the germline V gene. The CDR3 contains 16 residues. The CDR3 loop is CASSREVTGGNYEQYF. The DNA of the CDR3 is TGTGCCAGCAGCCGCGAGGTGACCGGAGGCAACTACGAGCAGTACTTC. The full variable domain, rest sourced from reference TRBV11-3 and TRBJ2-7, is EAGVVQSPRYKIIEKKQPVAFWCNPISGHNTLYWYLQNLGQGPELLIRYENEEAVDDSQLPKDRFSAERLKGVDSTLKIQPAELGDSAVYLCASSREVTGGNYEQYFGPGTRLTVT.

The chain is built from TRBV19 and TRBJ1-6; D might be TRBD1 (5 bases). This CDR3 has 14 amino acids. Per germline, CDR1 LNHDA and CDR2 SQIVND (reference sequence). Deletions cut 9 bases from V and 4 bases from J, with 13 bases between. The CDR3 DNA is TGTGCCAGCAATCCGGGACGGTATAATTCACCCCTCCACTTT. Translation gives CASNPGRYNSPLHF.

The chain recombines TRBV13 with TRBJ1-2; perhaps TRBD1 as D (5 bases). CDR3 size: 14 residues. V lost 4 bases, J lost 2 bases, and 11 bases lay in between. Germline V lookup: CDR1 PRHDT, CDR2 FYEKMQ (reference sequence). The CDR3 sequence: CASSSPGRNYGYTF. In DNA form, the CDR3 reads TGTGCCAGCAGCTCACCGGGACGGAACTATGGCTACACCTTC.

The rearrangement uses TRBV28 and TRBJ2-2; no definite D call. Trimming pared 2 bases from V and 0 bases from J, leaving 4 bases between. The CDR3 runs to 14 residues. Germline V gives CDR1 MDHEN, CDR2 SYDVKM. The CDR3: CASSLAPNTGELFF. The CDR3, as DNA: TGTGCCAGCAGTTTAGCCCCGAACACCGGGGAGCTGTTTTTT.

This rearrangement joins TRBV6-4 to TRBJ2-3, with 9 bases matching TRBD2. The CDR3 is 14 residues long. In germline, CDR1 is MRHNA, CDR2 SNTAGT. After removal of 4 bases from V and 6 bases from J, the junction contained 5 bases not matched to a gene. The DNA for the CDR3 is TGTGCCAGCAGTGCCCTAGCGGGAAGGGATACGCAGTATTTT. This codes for CASSALAGRDTQYF.

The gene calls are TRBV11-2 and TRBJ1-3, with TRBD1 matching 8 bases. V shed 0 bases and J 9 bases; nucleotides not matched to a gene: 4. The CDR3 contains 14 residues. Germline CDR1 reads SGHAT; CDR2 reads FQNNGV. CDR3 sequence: CASSLDRGLGTIYF. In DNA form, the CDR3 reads TGTGCCAGCAGCTTAGACAGGGGGCTCGGCACCATATATTTT.

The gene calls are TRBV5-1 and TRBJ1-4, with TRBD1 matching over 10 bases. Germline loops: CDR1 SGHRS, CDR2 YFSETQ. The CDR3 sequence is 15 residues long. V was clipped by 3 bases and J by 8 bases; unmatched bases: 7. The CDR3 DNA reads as TGCGCCAGCAGCTGGACAGGGGGGATCGGGGAAAAACTGTTTTTT. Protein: CASSWTGGIGEKLFF.

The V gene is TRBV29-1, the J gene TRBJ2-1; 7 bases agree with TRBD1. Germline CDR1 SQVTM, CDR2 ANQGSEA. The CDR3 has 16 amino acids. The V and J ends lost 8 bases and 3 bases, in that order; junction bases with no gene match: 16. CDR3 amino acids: CSFGYTGSGGYNEQFF. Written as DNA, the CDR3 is TGCAGCTTCGGATACACCGGGTCAGGGGGCTACAATGAGCAGTTCTTC.

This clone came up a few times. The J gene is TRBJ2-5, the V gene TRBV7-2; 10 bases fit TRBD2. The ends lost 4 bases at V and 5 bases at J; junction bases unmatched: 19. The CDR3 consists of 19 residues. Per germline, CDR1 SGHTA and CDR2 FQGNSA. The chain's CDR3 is CASSSPVVAGGGGMETQYF. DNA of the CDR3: TGTGCCAGCAGCTCCCCCGTGGTAGCGGGAGGAGGGGGTATGGAGACCCAGTACTTC.

Here the CDR3 DNA reads TGTGCCAGCAGTTCCCTCAGCAACTCCTATAATTCACCCCTCCACTTT. It is translated as CASSSLSNSYNSPLHF. The chain recombines TRBV6-5 with TRBJ1-6, with D unclear. CDR3 length: 16 residues. Germline V gene data show CDR1 as MNHEY and CDR2 as SVGAGI. V was cut by 4 bases and J by 0 bases, with 10 bases left in between.

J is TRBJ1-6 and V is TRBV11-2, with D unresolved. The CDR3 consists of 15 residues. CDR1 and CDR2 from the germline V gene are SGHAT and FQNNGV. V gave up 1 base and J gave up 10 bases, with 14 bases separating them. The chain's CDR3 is CASSLVAGEGSPLHF. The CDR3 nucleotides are TGTGCCAGCAGCTTAGTCGCGGGTGAGGGATCACCCCTCCACTTT. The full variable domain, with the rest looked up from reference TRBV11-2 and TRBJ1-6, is EAGVAQSPRYKIIEKRQSVAFWCNPISGHATLYWYQQILGQGPKLLIQFQNNGVVDDSQLPKDRFSAERLKGVDSTLKIQPAKLEDSAVYLCASSLVAGEGSPLHFGNGTRLTVT.

In DNA, the CDR3 is TGTGCCAGCAGCTTAAAAGGGGGAAACACCATATATTTT. Translated, it gives CASSLKGGNTIYF. The chain carries TRBV7-2 and TRBJ1-3; no definite D call. This CDR3 is 13 amino acids long. Trimming shortened V by 2 bases and J by 4 bases, and 6 bases separated the two germline ends. Germline V gives CDR1 SGHTA, CDR2 FQGNSA.

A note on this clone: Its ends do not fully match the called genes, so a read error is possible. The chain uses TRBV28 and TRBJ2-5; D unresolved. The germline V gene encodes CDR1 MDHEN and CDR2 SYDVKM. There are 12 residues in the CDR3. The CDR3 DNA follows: TGTGCCAGCAGCTTATTAGGAGAGACCCAGTACTTC. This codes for CASSLLGETQYF.

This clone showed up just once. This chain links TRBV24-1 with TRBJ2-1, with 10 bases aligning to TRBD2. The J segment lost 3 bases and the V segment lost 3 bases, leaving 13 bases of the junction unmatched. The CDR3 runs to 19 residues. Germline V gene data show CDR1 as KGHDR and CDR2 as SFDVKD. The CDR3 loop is CATSDPGLAAVGGYNEQFF. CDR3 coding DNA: TGTGCCACCAGTGATCCAGGACTAGCGGCCGTTGGGGGCTACAATGAGCAGTTCTTC.

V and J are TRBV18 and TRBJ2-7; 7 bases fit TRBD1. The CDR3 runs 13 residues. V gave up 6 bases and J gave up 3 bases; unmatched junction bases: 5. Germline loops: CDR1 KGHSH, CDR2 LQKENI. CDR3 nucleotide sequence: TGTGCCAGCTCCGGGACAGACCGCTACGAGCAGTACTTC. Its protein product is CASSGTDRYEQYF. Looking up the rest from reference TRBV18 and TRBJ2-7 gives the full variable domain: NAGVMQNPRHLVRRRGQEARLRCSPMKGHSHVYWYRQLPEEGLKFMVYLQKENIIDESGMPKERFSAEFPKEGPSILRIQQVVRGDSAAYFCASSGTDRYEQYFGPGTRLTVT.

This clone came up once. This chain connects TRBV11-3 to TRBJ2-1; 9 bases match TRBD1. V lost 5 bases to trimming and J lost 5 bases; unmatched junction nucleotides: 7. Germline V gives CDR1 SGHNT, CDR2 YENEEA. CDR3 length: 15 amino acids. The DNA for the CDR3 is TGTGCCAGCAGCCAGGGACAGGGCGAAAACAATGAGCAGTTCTTC. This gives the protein CASSQGQGENNEQFF.